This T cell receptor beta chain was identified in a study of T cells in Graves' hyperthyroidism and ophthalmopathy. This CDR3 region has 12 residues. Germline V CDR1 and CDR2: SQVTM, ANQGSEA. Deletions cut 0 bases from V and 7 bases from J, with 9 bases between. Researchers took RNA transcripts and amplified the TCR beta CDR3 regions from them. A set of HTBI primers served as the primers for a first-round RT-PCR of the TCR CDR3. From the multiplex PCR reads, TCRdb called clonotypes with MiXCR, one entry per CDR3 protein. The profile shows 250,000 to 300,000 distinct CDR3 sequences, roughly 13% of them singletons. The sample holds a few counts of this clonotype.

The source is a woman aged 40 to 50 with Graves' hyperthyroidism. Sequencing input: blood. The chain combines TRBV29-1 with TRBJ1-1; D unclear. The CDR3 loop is CSVEDGSGEAFF. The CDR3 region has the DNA TGCAGCGTTGAAGATGGCAGCGGTGAAGCTTTCTTT.